Below are 21 T cell receptor beta chains sequenced from a single sample in a study of OX40 agonist ivuxolimab in advanced cancers. Method: immunoSEQ multiplex PCR; TCRdb's copy keeps in-frame clones and lacks some. The sample lists about 73,000 clones; 90% were seen once. The starting material was CD4+ or CD8+ T cells sorted from blood, obtained in a trial of the OX40 agonist ivuxolimab. The receptors stem from an adult with an advanced solid tumor such as melanoma, head and neck, liver or kidney cancer.

The chain carries TRBV9 and TRBJ2-2; the D is unclear. CDR1 SGDLS and CDR2 YYNGEE come from the germline V gene. This CDR3 has 16 amino acids. V lost 3 bases to trimming and J lost 6 bases, with 18 bases between them. CDR3 loop: CASSGLPDRTPGELFF. The CDR3 nucleotides are TGTGCCAGCAGCGGACTTCCCGATAGGACGCCCGGGGAGCTGTTTTTT. Supplemented by reference TRBV9 and TRBJ2-2, the full variable domain reads DSGVTQTPKHLITATGQRVTLRCSPRSGDLSVYWYQQSLDQGLQFLIQYYNGEERAKGNILERFSAQQFPDLHSELNLSSLELGDSALYFCASSGLPDRTPGELFFGEGSRLTVL.

The rearrangement uses TRBV27 and TRBJ2-7; TRBD1 agrees at 7 bases. The CDR3 extends over 14 amino acids. V lost 5 bases to trimming and J lost 6 bases; unmatched junction nucleotides: 10. CDR1 and CDR2 (germline): MNHEY, SMNVEV (reference sequence). The CDR3 DNA sequence: TGTGCCAGCAGTCCGCGCGACAGGGCAGGCGAGCAGTACTTC. Its protein is CASSPRDRAGEQYF.

This chain connects TRBV18 to TRBJ2-3, with TRBD2 as a possible D gene (6 bases). The germline V gene encodes CDR1 KGHSH and CDR2 LQKENI. The CDR3 consists of 16 residues. Trimming took 0 bases from V and 2 from J, leaving 12 bases between them. In DNA, the CDR3 is TGTGCCAGCTCACCACCGTCGGGGACTTACACAGATACGCAGTATTTT. This encodes CASSPPSGTYTDTQYF.

This sequence joins TRBV18 and TRBJ2-5; unclear D gene. The closer fit of TRBJ2-7 to the DNA end suggests the J call may be wrong. CDR3 length: 15 residues. The germline V gene has CDR1 KGHSH and CDR2 LQKENI. CDR3 DNA: TGTGCCAGCTCACCTCCCGACGGTAAACCCTACGAGCAGTACTTC. Protein sequence: CASSPPDGKPYEQYF.

The chain carries TRBV5-1 and TRBJ2-2, with D perhaps matching TRBD1 (6 bases). In germline, CDR1 is SGHRS, CDR2 YFSETQ. The CDR3 length is 15 residues. The germline V and J ends were trimmed by 0 bases and 5 bases, with 11 bases remaining between them. The CDR3 DNA is TGCGCCAGCAGCTTGGCCACAGGGAGTACCGGGGAGCTGTTTTTT. As protein: CASSLATGSTGELFF.

This chain links TRBV7-2 with TRBJ1-3; D is uncertain. From germline, CDR1 is SGHTA and CDR2 FQGNSA. Deletions cut 3 bases from V and 0 bases from J, with 12 bases between. The CDR3 sequence is 16 residues long. In nucleotides, the CDR3 is TGTGCCAGCAGCTTCTCGCAGGCGCACTCTGGAAACACCATATATTTT. The encoded protein is CASSFSQAHSGNTIYF.

The rearrangement links TRBV29-1 to TRBJ1-1; D is ambiguous. The CDR3 contains 13 residues. Trimming took off 7 bases at V and 3 bases at J, with 15 bases between the two ends. Germline CDR1 reads SQVTM; CDR2 reads ANQGSEA. The CDR3, as DNA: TGCAGCGCCGCCCTATCCCTCGACACTGAAGCTTTCTTT. Encoded protein: CSAALSLDTEAFF. The variable domain in full, completed from reference TRBV29-1 and TRBJ1-1, reads SAVISQKPSRDICQRGTSLTIQCQVDSQVTMMFWYRQQPGQSLTLIATANQGSEATYESGFVIDKFPISRPNLTFSTLTVSNMSPEDSSIYLCSAALSLDTEAFFGQGTRLTVV.

This clone was observed a few times. This chain joins TRBV5-4 and TRBJ1-5, with a weak D call TRBD1 (6 bases). Germline V CDR1 and CDR2: SGHNT, YYREEE (reference sequence). Trimming removed 0 bases at V and 2 bases at J, with 9 bases between. This CDR3 region has 15 residues. DNA for the CDR3: TGTGCCAGCAGCTTGGGTTCAGGGGGCAATCAGCCCCAGCATTTT. Residues: CASSLGSGGNQPQHF.

The V and J genes are TRBV7-3 and TRBJ1-1; no firm D call. The CDR3 loop spans 15 amino acids. Germline CDR1 SGHTA, CDR2 FQGTGA. V lost 1 base, J lost 3 bases, and 12 bases lay in between. The CDR3 region has the DNA TGTGCCAGCAGCTTAATACGGGTTCCCGACACTGAAGCTTTCTTT. It specifies CASSLIRVPDTEAFF.

V usage is TRBV25-1 and J usage is TRBJ2-2; 7 bases match TRBD2. This CDR3 comprises 15 residues. Germline CDR1 and CDR2: MGHDK and SYGVNS. Unmatched junction bases numbered 7, after V lost 9 bases and J lost 0 bases. The CDR3 nucleotides are TGTGCCAGTAGCTTAGCGGGCGCGAACACCGGGGAGCTGTTTTTT. It translates to CASSLAGANTGELFF.

Comment on this clone: The sample contains more than one DNA sequence encoding this CDR3. The chain has TRBV6-1 and TRBJ2-7; TRBD1 matches 7 bases. The germline V gene has CDR1 MNHNS and CDR2 SASEGT. Germline trimming cut 6 bases from V and 4 bases from J; bases unmatched to any gene: 12. This CDR3 contains 15 residues. The CDR3 loop reads CASSEAYRGAYEQYF. In nucleotides, the CDR3 is TGTGCCAGCAGCGAGGCCTACAGGGGCGCGTACGAGCAGTACTTC.

V is TRBV25-1 and J is TRBJ2-2; D gene unclear. The germline V and J ends were trimmed by 3 bases and 8 bases, with 13 bases remaining between them. This CDR3 has 14 residues. Germline CDR1 and CDR2: MGHDK and SYGVNS. The CDR3 coding sequence is TGTGCCAGCAGTGATCGAGGCAGGAGTGGGGAGCTGTTTTTT. It specifies CASSDRGRSGELFF.

The J gene is TRBJ1-2, the V gene TRBV19, with a tentative D call TRBD1 (6 bases). The CDR3 covers 13 residues. Trimming stripped 10 bases from V and 5 bases from J, with 17 bases between. Germline V CDR1 and CDR2: LNHDA, SQIVND (reference sequence). The CDR3 coding sequence is TGTGCCACCACGGACAGAAAGGTTTATGGCTACACCTTC. Translated: CATTDRKVYGYTF.

This clone was seen once. The chain recombines TRBV2 with TRBJ2-3; D remains unclear. The CDR3 has 13 residues. Germline V gives CDR1 SNHLY, CDR2 FYNNEI. V was trimmed by 7 bases and J by 1 base, leaving 9 bases between them. Here the CDR3 DNA reads TGTGCCAGCATTCGAGGAGGCACAGATACGCAGTATTTT. Translation gives CASIRGGTDTQYF.

The chain links TRBV7-2 to TRBJ2-2, with 10 positions matching TRBD2. The CDR3 extends over 18 amino acids. J was trimmed by 0 bases and V by 1 base; bases with no gene match: 5. Germline V gene sequence: CDR1 SGHTA, CDR2 FQGNSA. The CDR3 here is CASSLGALAGANTGELFF. The CDR3 DNA is TGTGCCAGCAGCTTAGGGGCTCTAGCGGGAGCGAACACCGGGGAGCTGTTTTTT.

This chain joins TRBV5-1 and TRBJ2-5; 9 positions match TRBD1. The J segment lost 3 bases and the V segment lost 0 bases, leaving 3 bases of the junction unmatched. The CDR3 is 15 amino acids. CDR1 and CDR2 from the germline V gene are SGHRS and YFSETQ. The CDR3 region is CASSLVGQGKETQYF. The CDR3 DNA reads as TGCGCCAGCAGCTTGGTAGGACAGGGGAAAGAGACCCAGTACTTC.

In DNA, the CDR3 is TGTGCCAGCTCACCAGCACTAGCGGGCTCCTACAATGAGCAGTTCTTC. Translated: CASSPALAGSYNEQFF. The J gene is TRBJ2-1, the V gene TRBV18; TRBD2 matches 9 bases. Germline V gene lookup returns CDR1 KGHSH and CDR2 LQKENI. Trimming cost V 2 bases and J 0 bases; bases outside gene matches: 2. CDR3 length: 16 amino acids.

In its sample, this clone was seen once. The chain recombines TRBV4-3 with TRBJ2-7, with TRBD1 matching over 9 bases. The CDR3 runs to 15 residues. Per the germline V gene, CDR1 is LGHNA and CDR2 is YSLEER. J gave up 2 bases and V 3 bases, and 5 bases lay outside the gene matches. This CDR3 is CASSQGGQGTYEQYF. The CDR3 coding sequence is TGCGCCAGCAGCCAGGGTGGACAGGGGACCTACGAGCAGTACTTC.

V usage is TRBV14 and J usage is TRBJ2-1; 7 bases are a match to TRBD2. The CDR3 consists of 16 residues. The V gene's germline CDR1 is SGHDN and CDR2 FVKESK. Trimming at V came to 4 bases and at J to 3 bases, leaving 9 bases not matched to a gene. The CDR3 sequence: CASSPSRASGYNEQFF. CDR3 DNA: TGTGCCAGCAGCCCATCCCGGGCTAGCGGCTACAATGAGCAGTTCTTC.

The chain is built from TRBV30 and TRBJ2-3; the D is unclear. From germline, CDR1 is GTSNPN and CDR2 SVGIG (reference sequence). With 0 bases removed from V and 4 bases from J, the gap between germline ends came to 5 bases. The CDR3 length is 12 residues. CDR3 region: CAWSVAADTQYF. Here the CDR3 DNA reads TGTGCCTGGAGTGTTGCTGCAGATACGCAGTATTTT.

The V and J genes are TRBV19 and TRBJ1-4; D remains unclear. CDR1 is LNHDA, CDR2 SQIVND, per germline (reference sequence). The length of the CDR3 is 14 residues. Trimming cost V 6 bases and J 7 bases, with 15 bases left between them. This CDR3 reads CASRPPTDSEKLFF. The CDR3 region has the DNA TGTGCCAGTAGGCCGCCAACGGATAGTGAAAAACTGTTTTTT.